What follows describes a single TCR beta chain. This CDR3 spans 15 amino acids. Trimming cost V 0 bases and J 3 bases, with 12 bases left between them. Germline loops: CDR1 MNHEY, CDR2 SVGEGT. This entry is derived from a study of T-cell memory formation after mild COVID-19. Across the study: TCR clusters largely stayed donor specific.

Using constant-segment primers, 5'RACE produced TCR alpha and TCR beta cDNA libraries carrying sample barcodes and UMIs. MiXCR was run by TCRdb on the 5' RACE reads, yielding one entry per CDR3 protein. The data contain tens of thousands of distinct CDR3 sequences, around 25% of them singletons. The V and J genes are TRBV6-2 or TRBV6-3 and TRBJ2-7, with D tentatively TRBD1 or TRBD2 (6 bases each). Sequencing was carried out using PBMCs or a T cell subset sorted from them (not recorded which). The source of this sequence is a man aged 18-30 years who had mild COVID-19 (a few samples of this study predate the infection). Cell type and time point are not known. The CDR3 reads CASSYSEGGHYEQYF. CDR3 sequence (DNA): TGTGCCAGCAGTTACTCTGAGGGGGGCCACTACGAGCAGTACTTC.